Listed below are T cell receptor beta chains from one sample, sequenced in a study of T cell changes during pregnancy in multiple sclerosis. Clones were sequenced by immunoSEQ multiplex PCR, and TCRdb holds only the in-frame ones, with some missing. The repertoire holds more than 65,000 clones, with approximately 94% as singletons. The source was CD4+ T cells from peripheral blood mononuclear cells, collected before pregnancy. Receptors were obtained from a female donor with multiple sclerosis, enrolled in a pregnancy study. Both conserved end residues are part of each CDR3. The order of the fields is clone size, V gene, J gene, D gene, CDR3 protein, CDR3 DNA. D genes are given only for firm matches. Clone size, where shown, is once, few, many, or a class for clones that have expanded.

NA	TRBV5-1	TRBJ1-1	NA	CASSSQVGNTEAFF	TGCGCCAGCAGCTCCCAGGTTGGGAACACTGAAGCTTTCTTT
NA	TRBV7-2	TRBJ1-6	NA	CASRLGNQQGSPLHF	TGTGCCAGCCGATTGGGAAATCAACAGGGTTCACCCCTCCACTTT
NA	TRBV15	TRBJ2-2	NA	CATSRSGRSNTGELFF	TGTGCCACCAGCAGATCAGGGCGGTCGAACACCGGGGAGCTGTTTTTT
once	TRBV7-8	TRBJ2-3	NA	CASSLPIAGGTDTQYF	TGTGCCAGCAGCTTACCCATCGCCGGGGGCACAGATACGCAGTATTTT
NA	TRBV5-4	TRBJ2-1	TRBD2	CASSTGLAGGLEQFF	TGTGCCAGCAGCACCGGACTAGCGGGAGGCCTGGAGCAGTTCTTC
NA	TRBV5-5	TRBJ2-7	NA	CASSVSAVSISYEQYF	TGTGCCAGCAGCGTTTCGGCGGTATCCATCTCCTACGAGCAGTACTTC
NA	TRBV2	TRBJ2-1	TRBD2	CASRLAGGTYNEQFF	TGTGCCAGCCGCCTAGCGGGAGGTACCTACAATGAGCAGTTCTTC
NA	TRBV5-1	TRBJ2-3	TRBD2	CASSPIGLASGDTQYF	TGCGCCAGCAGCCCAATAGGACTAGCGTCTGGAGATACGCAGTATTTT
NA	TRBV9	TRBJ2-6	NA	CASSVGLTAYSGANVLTF	TGTGCCAGCAGCGTAGGTTTGACAGCTTACTCTGGGGCCAACGTCCTGACTTTC
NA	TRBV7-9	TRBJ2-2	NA	CASSLLGGANTGELFF	TGTGCCAGCAGCTTATTAGGCGGGGCAAACACCGGGGAGCTGTTTTTT
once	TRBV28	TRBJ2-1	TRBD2	CASKREGRIVHNEQFF	TGTGCCAGCAAGCGGGAGGGCCGTATAGTCCACAATGAGCAGTTCTTC
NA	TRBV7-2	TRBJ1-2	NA	CASSRAGRVGYGYTF	TGTGCCAGCAGCCGGGCCGGCAGGGTAGGCTATGGCTACACCTTC
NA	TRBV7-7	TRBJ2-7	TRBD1	CASSRGQGYEQYF	TGTGCCAGCAGCCGCGGACAGGGGTACGAGCAGTACTTC
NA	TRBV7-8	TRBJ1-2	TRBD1	CASSPQGVLYGYTF	TGTGCCAGCAGCCCCCAGGGGGTATTGTATGGCTACACCTTC
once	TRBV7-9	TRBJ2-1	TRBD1	CASSRDRSKDEQFF	TGTGCCAGCAGCCGGGACAGGTCTAAAGATGAGCAGTTCTTC
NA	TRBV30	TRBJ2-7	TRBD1	CAWSGQGRSEQYF	TGTGCCTGGTCGGGACAGGGCCGAAGCGAGCAGTACTTC
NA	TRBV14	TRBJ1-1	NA	CASSRRTGFGTEAFF	TGTGCCAGCAGCCGTCGCACAGGGTTCGGCACTGAAGCTTTCTTT
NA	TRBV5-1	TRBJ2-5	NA	CASSPVEGWETQYF	TGCGCCAGCAGCCCAGTGGAGGGCTGGGAGACCCAGTACTTC
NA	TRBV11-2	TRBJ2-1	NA	CASSFTSGNEQFF	TGTGCCAGCAGCTTCACCTCGGGGAATGAGCAGTTCTTC
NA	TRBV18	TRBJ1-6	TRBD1	CASSPRQGTGVFDNSPLHF	TGTGCCAGCTCACCAAGGCAAGGGACAGGGGTATTCGATAATTCACCCCTCCACTTT
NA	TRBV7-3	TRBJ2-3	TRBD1	CASSQGATDTQYF	TGTGCCAGCAGCCAGGGGGCCACAGATACGCAGTATTTT
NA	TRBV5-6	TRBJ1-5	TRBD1	CASSLQDRQGQPQHF	TGTGCCAGCAGTTTGCAGGACAGGCAAGGTCAGCCCCAGCATTTT
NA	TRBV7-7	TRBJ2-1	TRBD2	CASSPSGGAFEQFF	TGTGCCAGCAGCCCTAGCGGGGGGGCTTTTGAGCAGTTCTTC
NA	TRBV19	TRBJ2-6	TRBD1	CASSIQGGLSGANVLTF	TGTGCCAGTAGTATTCAAGGGGGCCTCTCTGGGGCCAACGTCCTGACTTTC
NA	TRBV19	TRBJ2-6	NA	CASSKRRDGDSGANVLTF	TGTGCCAGTAGTAAGAGGAGGGATGGGGACTCTGGGGCCAACGTCCTGACTTTC
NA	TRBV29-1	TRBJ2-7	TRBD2	CSVGRVGSGSLLSYEQYF	TGCAGCGTTGGCCGGGTAGGTAGCGGGAGTCTACTCTCCTACGAGCAGTACTTC
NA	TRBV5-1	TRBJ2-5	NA	CASSLAITGETQYF	TGCGCCAGCAGCTTGGCCATCACGGGGGAGACCCAGTACTTC
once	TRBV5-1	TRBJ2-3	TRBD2	CASSFTSGSLTDTQYF	TGCGCCAGCAGCTTTACTAGCGGGAGTCTCACAGATACGCAGTATTTT
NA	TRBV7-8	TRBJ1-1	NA	CASSLAYQGASNTEAFF	TGTGCCAGCAGCTTAGCATATCAGGGTGCATCGAACACTGAAGCTTTCTTT
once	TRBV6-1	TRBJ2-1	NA	CASSEAFGGPYNEQFF	TGTGCCAGCAGTGAAGCGTTTGGAGGTCCCTACAATGAGCAGTTCTTC
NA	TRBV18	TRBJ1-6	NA	CASSPKSGGNSPLHF	TGTGCCAGCTCACCAAAAAGTGGCGGGAATTCACCCCTCCACTTT
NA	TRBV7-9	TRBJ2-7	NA	CASSLDIPTYEQYF	TGTGCCAGCAGCTTAGACATCCCCACCTACGAGCAGTACTTC
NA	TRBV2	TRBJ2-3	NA	CASTPGAGSTDTQYF	TGTGCCAGCACCCCAGGTGCGGGGAGCACAGATACGCAGTATTTT
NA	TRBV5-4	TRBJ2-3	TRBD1	CASSLRTGGTDTQYF	TGTGCCAGCAGCCTGAGGACAGGGGGCACAGATACGCAGTATTTT
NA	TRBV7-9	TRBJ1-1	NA	CASSSSQGTEAFF	TGTGCCAGCAGCTCATCACAGGGAACTGAAGCTTTCTTT
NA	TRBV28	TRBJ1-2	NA	CASSSRGGLRGYTF	TGTGCCAGCAGCTCTCGGGGAGGGTTAAGAGGCTACACCTTC
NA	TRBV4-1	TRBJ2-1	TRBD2	CASSRGLAGRANEQFF	TGCGCCAGCAGCCGGGGACTAGCGGGAAGGGCAAATGAGCAGTTCTTC
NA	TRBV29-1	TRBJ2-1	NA	CSVGARSYNEQFF	TGCAGCGTTGGAGCGCGCTCCTACAATGAGCAGTTCTTC
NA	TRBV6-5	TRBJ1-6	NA	CASRGSAWDSPLHF	TGTGCCAGCAGGGGCAGTGCTTGGGATTCACCCCTCCACTTT
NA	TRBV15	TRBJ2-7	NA	CATSRVYVVEQYF	TGTGCCACCAGCAGAGTCTATGTAGTCGAGCAGTACTTC
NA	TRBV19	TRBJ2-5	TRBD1	CASSTLTGKETQYF	TGTGCCAGTAGTACCTTGACAGGGAAGGAGACCCAGTACTTC
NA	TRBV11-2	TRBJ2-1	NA	CASSEERGSYNEQFF	TGTGCCAGCAGCGAGGAACGGGGGTCCTACAATGAGCAGTTCTTC
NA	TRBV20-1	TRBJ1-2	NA	CSTSSMRYTF	TGCAGTACCTCTTCGATGCGATACACCTTC
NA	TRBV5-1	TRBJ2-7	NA	CASSTMASYEQYF	TGCGCCAGCAGCACTATGGCTTCCTACGAGCAGTACTTC
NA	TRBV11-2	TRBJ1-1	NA	CASSLDLGRTEAFF	TGTGCCAGCAGCTTAGATTTGGGGCGGACTGAAGCTTTCTTT
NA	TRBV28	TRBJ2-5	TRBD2	CASSLAGEEETQYF	TGTGCCAGCAGTTTAGCGGGAGAGGAGGAGACCCAGTACTTC
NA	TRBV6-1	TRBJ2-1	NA	CASSGTNPNEQFF	TGTGCCAGCAGTGGGACTAACCCGAATGAGCAGTTCTTC
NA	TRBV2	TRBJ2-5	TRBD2	CASSEVIGTSGEETQYF	TGTGCCAGCAGTGAAGTGATTGGGACTAGCGGGGAAGAGACCCAGTACTTC
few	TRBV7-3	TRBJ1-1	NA	CASSLIRTGNTEAFF	TGTGCCAGCAGCTTAATCAGAACAGGGAACACTGAAGCTTTCTTT
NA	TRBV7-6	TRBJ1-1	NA	CASSSLRSGLRGKNTEAFF	TGTGCCAGCAGCTCCCTACGGTCGGGATTACGGGGGAAGAACACTGAAGCTTTCTTT
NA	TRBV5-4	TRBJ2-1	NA	CASSLAFRGRRDEQFF	TGTGCCAGCAGCTTGGCCTTCAGGGGTCGGCGGGATGAGCAGTTCTTC
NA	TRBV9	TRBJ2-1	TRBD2	CASSVGGGGGNEQFF	TGTGCCAGCAGCGTAGGAGGCGGGGGGGGCAATGAGCAGTTCTTC
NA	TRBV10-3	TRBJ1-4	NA	CASNRDTNEKLFF	TGTGCCAGCAACAGGGACACTAATGAAAAACTGTTTTTT
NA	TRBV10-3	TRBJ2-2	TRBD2	CAISNSGGATGELFF	TGTGCCATCAGTAATAGCGGGGGGGCCACCGGGGAGCTGTTTTTT
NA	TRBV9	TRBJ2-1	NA	CASSVGDSRLARHNEQFF	TGTGCCAGCAGCGTAGGGGACAGCCGACTAGCGCGACACAATGAGCAGTTCTTC